The 16 T cell receptor beta chains reported below all come from one sample, sequenced in a study of cytomegalovirus exposure and HLA in healthy donors. The method was immunoSEQ multiplex PCR; TCRdb's version includes in-frame clones alone and lacks a portion of them. The top ten hold around 0.9% of the sample, which has about 160,000 clones, 90% to 97% seen once. Sequencing input: PBMCs. The source is a woman between 18 and 29 years old in good health and CMV-seronegative.

The J gene is TRBJ2-5, the V gene TRBV4-3; possibly TRBD2 for D (6 bases). The germline V gene encodes CDR1 LGHNA and CDR2 YSLEER. V gave up 1 base and J gave up 3 bases, with 12 bases separating them. This CDR3 is 15 amino acids long. DNA of the CDR3: TGCGCCAGCAGCCAAGGGTCGGGGGTAAAAGAGACCCAGTACTTC. Translation gives CASSQGSGVKETQYF.

The chain combines TRBV6-5 with TRBJ2-3; 8 bases agree with TRBD2. Germline V lookup: CDR1 MNHEY, CDR2 SVGAGI. The CDR3 is 15 amino acids. Germline trimming cut 2 bases from V and 4 bases from J; bases unmatched to any gene: 5. The CDR3 DNA reads TGTGCCAGCAGTTACCACGGGGGGGCCTCAGATACGCAGTATTTT. Protein: CASSYHGGASDTQYF.

The CDR3 DNA reads TGTGCCAGCAGCTTAGCGGGGTTATCGGTCTACGAGCAGTACTTC. This translates into CASSLAGLSVYEQYF. The V and J genes are TRBV11-2 and TRBJ2-7; tentative D call: TRBD2 (5 bases). The V end was cut by 1 base, the J end by 3 bases, with 13 bases between. This CDR3 region has 15 residues. CDR1 and CDR2 (germline): SGHAT, FQNNGV.

The V and J genes are TRBV5-1 and TRBJ1-2, with TRBD1 identical over 11 bases. Germline V gene sequence: CDR1 SGHRS, CDR2 YFSETQ. The CDR3 is made up of 15 amino acids. V shed 3 bases, J shed 6 bases, and the junction held 7 bases outside the gene matches. This chain's CDR3 is CASSSEGDRGDGYTF. Written as DNA, the CDR3 is TGCGCCAGCAGCTCCGAAGGGGACAGGGGGGATGGCTACACCTTC.

The chain uses TRBV7-9 and TRBJ2-1; TRBD1 matches at 9 bases. The CDR3 sequence is 14 residues long. Germline V CDR1 and CDR2: SEHNR, FQNEAQ (reference sequence). V lost 3 bases to trimming and J lost 9 bases; unmatched junction nucleotides: 6. The chain's CDR3 is CASSLGQGYVEQFF. CDR3 sequence (DNA): TGTGCCAGCAGCTTGGGACAGGGTTACGTTGAGCAGTTCTTC.

This sequence joins TRBV7-9 and TRBJ1-5; 8 bases match TRBD1. The CDR3 has 17 residues. CDR1 is SEHNR, CDR2 FQNEAQ, per germline (reference sequence). The trim removed 5 bases at V and 2 bases at J, leaving 11 bases unmatched. This chain's CDR3 is CASSKRTGSMGNQPQHF. CDR3 DNA: TGTGCCAGCAGCAAGCGGACAGGGAGTATGGGCAATCAGCCCCAGCATTTT.

The V and J genes are TRBV27 and TRBJ1-1, with a weak D call TRBD1 (5 bases). CDR1 and CDR2 from the germline V gene are MNHEY and SMNVEV (reference sequence). This CDR3 is built from 13 residues. V was pared by 3 bases and J by 5 bases, with 10 bases between. CDR3 sequence: CASSFTGNTEAFF. In DNA form, the CDR3 reads TGTGCCAGCAGTTTTACAGGAAATACTGAAGCTTTCTTT.

The chain links TRBV6-5 to TRBJ1-1; no firm D call. CDR3 size: 13 residues. Germline V gene lookup returns CDR1 MNHEY and CDR2 SVGAGI. Trimming took off 8 bases at V and 5 bases at J, with 15 bases between the two ends. This CDR3 is CASGFMSGTEAFF. CDR3 in DNA: TGTGCCAGCGGTTTCATGAGCGGGACTGAAGCTTTCTTT.

This sequence joins TRBV29-1 and TRBJ2-1, with TRBD2 matching over 7 bases. Trimming removed 4 bases from V and 10 bases from J; junction bases left unmatched: 7. The CDR3 totals 12 residues. Looked up from germline, CDR1 is SQVTM and CDR2 is ANQGSEA. The CDR3 DNA follows: TGCAGCGTTGTGGGGAGCGGGGTAGAGCAGTTCTTC. Translating gives CSVVGSGVEQFF.

V usage is TRBV10-3 and J usage is TRBJ1-3; tentative D call: TRBD1 (6 bases). The germline V gene has CDR1 ENHRY and CDR2 SYGVKD. CDR3 length: 16 amino acids. V lost 7 bases and J lost 0, with 16 bases in between. The CDR3 region is CAITRTAQSSGNTIYF. The CDR3 coding sequence is TGTGCCATCACAAGGACAGCTCAGAGCTCTGGAAACACCATATATTTT.

J is TRBJ2-7 and V is TRBV30, with D perhaps TRBD1 (6 bases). The V and J ends lost 3 bases and 1 base respectively, with 13 bases between them. Germline-derived CDR1 and CDR2 are GTSNPN and SVGIG (reference sequence). This CDR3 has 14 amino acids. CDR3 in amino acids: CAWRRPGASYEQYF. Here the CDR3 DNA reads TGTGCCTGGAGAAGACCAGGGGCATCCTACGAGCAGTACTTC.

The chain carries TRBV6-1 and TRBJ1-2; TRBD1 might be the D (6 bases). This CDR3 contains 15 residues. In germline, CDR1 is MNHNS, CDR2 SASEGT. The V end was cut by 6 bases, the J end by 7 bases, with 21 bases between. The CDR3 sequence is CASRTPMGGLGGYTF. CDR3 DNA sequence: TGTGCCAGCAGAACCCCGATGGGGGGGCTAGGTGGCTACACCTTC.

The J gene is TRBJ2-4, the V gene TRBV7-9; D possibly corresponds to TRBD2 (7 bases). The CDR3 length is 16 residues. The V end lost 5 bases, the J end lost 3 bases, and 17 bases lay between the germline ends. Germline values: CDR1 SEHNR, CDR2 FQNEAQ (reference sequence). The CDR3 bases are TGTGCCAGCAGCCTAAATTCGGGGGGCTACAAAAACATTCAGTACTTC. This encodes CASSLNSGGYKNIQYF.

The gene calls are TRBV20-1 and TRBJ2-7, with D possibly matching TRBD1 (5 bases). Germline V gene data show CDR1 as DFQATT and CDR2 as SNEGSKA (reference sequence). The CDR3 runs to 11 residues. The V gene lost 6 bases and the J gene lost 3 bases, with 9 bases spanning the gap. CDR3 in DNA: TGCAGTGCCGCGCAGGGCTACGAGCAGTACTTC. It yields the protein CSAAQGYEQYF.

This sequence joins TRBV30 and TRBJ1-4; D remains ambiguous. The V and J ends lost 0 bases and 3 bases respectively, with 5 bases between them. Germline V lookup: CDR1 GTSNPN, CDR2 SVGIG (reference sequence). The CDR3 totals 13 residues. The CDR3 DNA reads as TGTGCCTGGAGTGTGTCCTCTAATGAAAAACTGTTTTTT. The encoded protein is CAWSVSSNEKLFF.

The V and J genes are TRBV7-6 and TRBJ1-5; possible D gene TRBD1, 5 bases. The CDR3 runs 12 residues. Trimming shortened V by 9 bases and J by 9 bases, and 15 bases separated the two germline ends. Germline CDR1 reads SGHVS; CDR2 reads FNYEAQ. CDR3 bases: TGTGCCAGTGGGGCCCTGGGCGGGCCCCAGCATTTT. Translating gives CASGALGGPQHF.